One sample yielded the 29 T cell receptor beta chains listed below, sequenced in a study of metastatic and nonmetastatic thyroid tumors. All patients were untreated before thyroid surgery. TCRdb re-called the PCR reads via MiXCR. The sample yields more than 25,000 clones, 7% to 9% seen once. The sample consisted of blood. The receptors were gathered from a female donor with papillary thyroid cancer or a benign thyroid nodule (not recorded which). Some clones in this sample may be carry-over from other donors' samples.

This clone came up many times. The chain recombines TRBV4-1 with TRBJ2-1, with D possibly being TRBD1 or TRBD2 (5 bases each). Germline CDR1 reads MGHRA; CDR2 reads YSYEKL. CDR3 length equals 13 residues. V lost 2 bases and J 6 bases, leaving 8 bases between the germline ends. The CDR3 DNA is TGCGCCAGCAGCCAAATGGGGACCAATGAGCAGTTCTTC. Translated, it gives CASSQMGTNEQFF.

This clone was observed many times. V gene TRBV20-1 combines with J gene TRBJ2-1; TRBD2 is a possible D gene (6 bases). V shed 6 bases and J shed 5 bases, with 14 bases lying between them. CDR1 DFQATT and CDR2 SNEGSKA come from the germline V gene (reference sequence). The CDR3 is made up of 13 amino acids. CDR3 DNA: TGCAGTGCCCCACCGGGACTTGACAATGAGCAGTTCTTC. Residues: CSAPPGLDNEQFF.

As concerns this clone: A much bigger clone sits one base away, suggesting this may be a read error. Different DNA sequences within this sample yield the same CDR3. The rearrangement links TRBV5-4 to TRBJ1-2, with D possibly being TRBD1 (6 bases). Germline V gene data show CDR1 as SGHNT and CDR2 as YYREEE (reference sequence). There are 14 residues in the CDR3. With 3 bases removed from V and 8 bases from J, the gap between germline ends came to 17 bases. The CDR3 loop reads CASSYSGQGRGYTF. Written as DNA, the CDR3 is TGTGCCAGCAGCTACTCTGGGCAGGGGAGGGGCTACACCTTC. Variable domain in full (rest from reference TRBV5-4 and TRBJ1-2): ETGVTQSPTHLIKTRGQQVTLRCSSQSGHNTVSWYQQALGQGPQFIFQYYREEENGRGNFPPRFSGLQFPNYSSELNVNALELDDSALYLCASSYSGQGRGYTFGSGTRLTVV.

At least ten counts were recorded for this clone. CDR3 protein: CASSQSHLRARGAEAFF. The CDR3 DNA reads as TGTGCCAGCAGCCAAAGCCACCTCCGCGCTCGAGGTGCTGAAGCTTTCTTT. V is TRBV3-1 and J is TRBJ1-1; D unresolved. This CDR3 is 17 amino acids long. The V end lost 2 bases, the J end lost 6 bases, and 22 bases lay between the germline ends. The germline V gene encodes CDR1 LGHDT and CDR2 YNNKEL (reference sequence).

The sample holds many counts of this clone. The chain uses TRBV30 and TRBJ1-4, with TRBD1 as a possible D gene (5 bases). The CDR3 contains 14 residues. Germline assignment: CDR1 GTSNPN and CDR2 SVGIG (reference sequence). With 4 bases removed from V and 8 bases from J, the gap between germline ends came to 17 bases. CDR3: CAWTRGRVGEKLFF. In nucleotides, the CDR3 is TGTGCCTGGACGCGGGGCAGGGTGGGAGAAAAACTGTTTTTT.

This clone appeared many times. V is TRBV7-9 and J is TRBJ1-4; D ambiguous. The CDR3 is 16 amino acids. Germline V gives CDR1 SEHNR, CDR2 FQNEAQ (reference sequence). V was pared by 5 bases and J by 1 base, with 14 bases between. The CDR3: CASSPESHRTNEKLFF. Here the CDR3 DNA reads TGTGCCAGCAGCCCGGAGTCCCATCGAACTAATGAAAAACTGTTTTTT.

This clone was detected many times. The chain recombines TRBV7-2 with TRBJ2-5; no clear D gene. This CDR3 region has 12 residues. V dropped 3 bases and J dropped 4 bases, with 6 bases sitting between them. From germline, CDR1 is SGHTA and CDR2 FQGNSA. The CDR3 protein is CASSLMGETQYF. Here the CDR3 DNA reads TGTGCCAGCAGCTTGATGGGAGAGACCCAGTACTTC.

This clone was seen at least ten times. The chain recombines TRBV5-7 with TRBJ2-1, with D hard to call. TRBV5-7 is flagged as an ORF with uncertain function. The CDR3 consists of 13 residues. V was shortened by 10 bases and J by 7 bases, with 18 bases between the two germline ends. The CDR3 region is CARQPPCMNEQFF. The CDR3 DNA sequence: TGTGCCCGGCAGCCCCCTTGTATGAATGAGCAGTTCTTC.

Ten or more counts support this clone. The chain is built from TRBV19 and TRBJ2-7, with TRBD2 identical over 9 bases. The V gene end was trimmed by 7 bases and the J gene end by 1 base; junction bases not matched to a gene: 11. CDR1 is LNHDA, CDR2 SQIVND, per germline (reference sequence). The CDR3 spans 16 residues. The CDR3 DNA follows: TGTGCCAGTAATCGGGGCGGGAGGGCCCAATCCTACGAGCAGTACTTC. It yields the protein CASNRGGRAQSYEQYF. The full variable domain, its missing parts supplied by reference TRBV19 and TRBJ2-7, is DGGITQSPKYLFRKEGQNVTLSCEQNLNHDAMYWYRQDPGQGLRLIYYSQIVNDFQKGDIAEGYSVSREKKESFPLTVTSAQKNPTAFYLCASNRGGRAQSYEQYFGPGTRLTVT.

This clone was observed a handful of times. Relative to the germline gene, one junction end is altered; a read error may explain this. The DNA of the CDR3 is TGTGCCAGCTCACAGGATTCATTAACCAAAAACATTAAGTACTTC. Protein sequence: CASSQDSLTKNIKYF. This chain connects TRBV18 to TRBJ2-4, with D unresolved. The V gene's germline CDR1 is KGHSH and CDR2 LQKENI. CDR3 length: 15 residues.

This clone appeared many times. In nucleotides, the CDR3 is TGTGCCAGCAGTTCACCGCCCTCTCGGACGGGAAAAAAGGACACCATATATTTT. Translation gives CASSSPPSRTGKKDTIYF. The chain joins TRBV28 to TRBJ1-3; the D is unclear. Germline values: CDR1 MDHEN, CDR2 SYDVKM. There are 18 residues in the CDR3. V lost 4 bases to trimming and J lost 8 bases, with 27 bases between them. Looking up the rest from reference TRBV28 and TRBJ1-3 gives the full variable domain: DVKVTQSSRYLVKRTGEKVFLECVQDMDHENMFWYRQDPGLGLRLIYFSYDVKMKEKGDIPEGYSVSREKKERFSLILESASTNQTSMYLCASSSPPSRTGKKDTIYFGEGSWLTVV.

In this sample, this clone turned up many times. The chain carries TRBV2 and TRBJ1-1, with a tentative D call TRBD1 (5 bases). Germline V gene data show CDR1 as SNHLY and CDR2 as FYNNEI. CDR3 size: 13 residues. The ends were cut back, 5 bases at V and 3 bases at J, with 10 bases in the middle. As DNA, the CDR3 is TGTGCCAGCAGTCTGGGGGTGGACACTGAAGCTTTCTTT. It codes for CASSLGVDTEAFF.

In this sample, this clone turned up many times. In DNA, the CDR3 is TGTGCCAGCAGCCCGGGACAGGGGGCTTACGAGCAGTACTTC. This codes for CASSPGQGAYEQYF. The V gene is TRBV11-3, the J gene TRBJ2-7; 12 nucleotides line up with TRBD1. J gave up 4 bases and V 5 bases, and 3 bases lay outside the gene matches. Germline V gene data show CDR1 as SGHNT and CDR2 as YENEEA. The CDR3 extends over 14 amino acids. The whole variable domain, remainder taken from reference TRBV11-3 and TRBJ2-7, is EAGVVQSPRYKIIEKKQPVAFWCNPISGHNTLYWYLQNLGQGPELLIRYENEEAVDDSQLPKDRFSAERLKGVDSTLKIQPAELGDSAVYLCASSPGQGAYEQYFGPGTRLTVT.

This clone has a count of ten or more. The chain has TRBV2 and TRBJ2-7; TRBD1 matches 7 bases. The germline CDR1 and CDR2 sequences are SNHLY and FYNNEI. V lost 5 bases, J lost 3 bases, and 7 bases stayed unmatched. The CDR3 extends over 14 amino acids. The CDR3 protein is CASSPQGINYEQYF. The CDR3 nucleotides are TGTGCCAGCAGTCCACAGGGGATAAACTACGAGCAGTACTTC.

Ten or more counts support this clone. CDR3 loop: CASSFAGVRSEQYF. As DNA, the CDR3 is TGTGCCAGCAGTTTTGCGGGAGTTCGAAGCGAGCAGTACTTC. The gene calls are TRBV28 and TRBJ2-7; 7 nucleotides line up with TRBD2. The CDR3 has 14 amino acids. Per the germline V gene, CDR1 is MDHEN and CDR2 is SYDVKM. Trimming removed 3 bases from V and 6 bases from J; junction bases left unmatched: 8.

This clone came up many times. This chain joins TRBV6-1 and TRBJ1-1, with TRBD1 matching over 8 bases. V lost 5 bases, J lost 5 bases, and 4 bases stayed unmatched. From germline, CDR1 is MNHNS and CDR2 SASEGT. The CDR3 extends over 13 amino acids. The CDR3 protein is CASSPQGGTEAFF. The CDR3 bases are TGTGCCAGCAGTCCACAGGGGGGAACTGAAGCTTTCTTT.

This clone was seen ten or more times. The CDR3 DNA sequence: TGTGCCAGTCGAAAGGGATTGGGGGACAATCAGCCCCAGCATTTT. Its translation: CASRKGLGDNQPQHF. The chain has TRBV19 and TRBJ1-5; a weak D match, TRBD1 (5 bases). The germline CDR1 and CDR2 sequences are LNHDA and SQIVND (reference sequence). V shed 8 bases and J shed 3 bases, with 17 bases lying between them. This CDR3 has 15 amino acids.

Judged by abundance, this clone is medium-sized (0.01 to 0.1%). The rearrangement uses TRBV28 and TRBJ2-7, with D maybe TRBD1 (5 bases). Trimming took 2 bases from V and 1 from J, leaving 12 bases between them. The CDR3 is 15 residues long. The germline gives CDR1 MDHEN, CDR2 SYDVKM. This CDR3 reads CASSLRTPISYEQYF. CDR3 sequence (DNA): TGTGCCAGCAGTTTAAGGACACCGATATCCTACGAGCAGTACTTC.

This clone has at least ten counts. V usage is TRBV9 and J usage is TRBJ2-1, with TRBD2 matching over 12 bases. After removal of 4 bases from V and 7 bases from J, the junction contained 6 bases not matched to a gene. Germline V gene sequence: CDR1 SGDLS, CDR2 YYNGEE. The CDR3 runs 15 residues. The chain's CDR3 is CASSILAGGGNEQFF. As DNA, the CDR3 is TGTGCCAGCAGCATACTAGCGGGGGGAGGAAATGAGCAGTTCTTC.

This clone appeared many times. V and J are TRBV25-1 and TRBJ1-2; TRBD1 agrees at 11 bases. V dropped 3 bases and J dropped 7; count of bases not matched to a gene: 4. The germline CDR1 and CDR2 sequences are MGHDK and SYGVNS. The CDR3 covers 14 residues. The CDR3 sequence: CASSEHGQGAGYTF. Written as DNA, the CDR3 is TGTGCCAGCAGTGAGCATGGACAGGGGGCTGGCTACACCTTC.

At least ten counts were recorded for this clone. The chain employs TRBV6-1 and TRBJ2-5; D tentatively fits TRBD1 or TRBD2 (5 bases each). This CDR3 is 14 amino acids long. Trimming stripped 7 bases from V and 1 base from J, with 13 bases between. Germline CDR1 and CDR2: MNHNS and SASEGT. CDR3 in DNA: TGTGCCAGCATAAGACCGGGGACCCAAGAGACCCAGTACTTC. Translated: CASIRPGTQETQYF.

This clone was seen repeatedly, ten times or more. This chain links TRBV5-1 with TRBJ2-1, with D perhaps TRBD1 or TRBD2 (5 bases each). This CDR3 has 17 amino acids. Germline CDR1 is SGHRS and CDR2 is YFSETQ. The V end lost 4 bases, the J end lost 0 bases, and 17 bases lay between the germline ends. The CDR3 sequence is CASSVHGAPSSYNEQFF. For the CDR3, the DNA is TGCGCCAGCAGCGTGCACGGGGCCCCTAGCTCCTACAATGAGCAGTTCTTC.

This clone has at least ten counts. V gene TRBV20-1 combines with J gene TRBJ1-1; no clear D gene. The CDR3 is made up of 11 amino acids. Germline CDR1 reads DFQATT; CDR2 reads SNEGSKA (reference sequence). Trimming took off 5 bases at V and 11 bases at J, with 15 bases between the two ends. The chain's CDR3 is CSAPLGVRAFF. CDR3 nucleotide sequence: TGCAGTGCTCCGCTCGGGGTTCGCGCTTTCTTT.

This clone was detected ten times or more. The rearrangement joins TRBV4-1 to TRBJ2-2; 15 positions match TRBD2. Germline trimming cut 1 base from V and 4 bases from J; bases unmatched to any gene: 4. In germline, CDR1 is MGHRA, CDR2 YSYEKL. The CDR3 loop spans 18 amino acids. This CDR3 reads CASSQGTSGGASTGELFF. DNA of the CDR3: TGCGCCAGCAGCCAAGGGACTAGCGGGGGGGCGTCCACCGGGGAGCTGTTTTTT.

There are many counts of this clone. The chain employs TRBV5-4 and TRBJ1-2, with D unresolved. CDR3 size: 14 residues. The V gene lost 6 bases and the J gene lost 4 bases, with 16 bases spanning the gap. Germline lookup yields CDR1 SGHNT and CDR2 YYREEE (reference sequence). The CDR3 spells CASIDPEGRYGYTF. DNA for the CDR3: TGTGCCAGCATCGATCCCGAAGGGCGCTATGGCTACACCTTC.

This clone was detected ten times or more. The CDR3 DNA reads TGCGCCAGCAGCTTGGTTTGGGGGGCGCGCTCCTACAATGAGCAGTTCTTC. Protein: CASSLVWGARSYNEQFF. V usage is TRBV5-1 and J usage is TRBJ2-1; tentatively, D is TRBD1 or TRBD2 (6 bases each). V lost 0 bases to trimming and J lost 0 bases, with 13 bases between them. Germline V gene data show CDR1 as SGHRS and CDR2 as YFSETQ. CDR3 length: 17 amino acids.

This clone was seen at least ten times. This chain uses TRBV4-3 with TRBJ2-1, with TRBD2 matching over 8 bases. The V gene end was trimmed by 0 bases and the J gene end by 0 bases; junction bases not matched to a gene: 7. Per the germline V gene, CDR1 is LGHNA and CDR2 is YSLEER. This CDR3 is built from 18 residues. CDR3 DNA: TGCGCCAGCAGCCAAGAATCCAGCGGGGGCCTCTCCTACAATGAGCAGTTCTTC. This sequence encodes CASSQESSGGLSYNEQFF.

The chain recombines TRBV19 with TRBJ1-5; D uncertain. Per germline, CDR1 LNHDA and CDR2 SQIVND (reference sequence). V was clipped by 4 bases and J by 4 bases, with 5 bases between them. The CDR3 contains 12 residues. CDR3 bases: TGTGCCAGTAGTAAGTGGAATCAGCCCCAGCATTTT. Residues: CASSKWNQPQHF.

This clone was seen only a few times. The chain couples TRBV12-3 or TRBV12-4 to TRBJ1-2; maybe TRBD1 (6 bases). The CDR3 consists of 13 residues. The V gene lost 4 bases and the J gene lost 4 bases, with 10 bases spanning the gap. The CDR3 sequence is CASSSRGGYGYTF. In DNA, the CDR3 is TGTGCCAGCAGTTCCAGGGGCGGCTATGGCTACACCTTC.